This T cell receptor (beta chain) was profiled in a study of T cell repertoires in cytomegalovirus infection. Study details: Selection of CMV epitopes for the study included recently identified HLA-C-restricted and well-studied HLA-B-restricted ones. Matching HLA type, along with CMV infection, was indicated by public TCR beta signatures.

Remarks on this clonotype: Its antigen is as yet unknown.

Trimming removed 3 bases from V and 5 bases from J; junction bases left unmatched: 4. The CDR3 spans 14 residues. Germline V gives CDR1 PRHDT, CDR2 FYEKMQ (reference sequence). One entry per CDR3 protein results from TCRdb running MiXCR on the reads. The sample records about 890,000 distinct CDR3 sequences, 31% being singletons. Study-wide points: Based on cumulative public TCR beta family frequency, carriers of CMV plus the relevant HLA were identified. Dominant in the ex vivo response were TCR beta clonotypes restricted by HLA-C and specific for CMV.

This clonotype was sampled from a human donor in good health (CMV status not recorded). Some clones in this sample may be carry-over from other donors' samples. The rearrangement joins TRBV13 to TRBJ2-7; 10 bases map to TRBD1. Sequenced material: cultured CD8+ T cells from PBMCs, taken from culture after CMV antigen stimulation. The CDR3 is CASSFWDRGDEQYF. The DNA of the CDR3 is TGTGCCAGCAGCTTCTGGGACAGGGGTGACGAGCAGTACTTC.